This entry is about one T cell receptor beta chain. This entry belongs to a study of blood T cell repertoires in COVID-19. In the study overall: The study drew acute and convalescent COVID-19 samples from the United States, Italy and Spain.

Authors' data handling: Scientists estimated how many nucleated cells there were by amplifying reference gene primers. The table came from immunoSEQ multiplex PCR; TCRdb's copy has only in-frame clones and leaves some out. V and J calls and clone size follow that table, whereas D and trimming were derived from the DNA. The sample consists of roughly 250,000 clones, approximately 85% of them appearing once. In germline, CDR1 is SGHTA, CDR2 FQGTGA. V shed 5 bases and J shed 1 base, with 8 bases lying between them. This CDR3 spans 13 amino acids. Sequencing was performed on peripheral blood. This TCR derives from a man aged 45-65 years with acute or convalescent COVID-19. J is TRBJ2-5 and V is TRBV7-3; D gene unclear. Here the CDR3 DNA reads TGTGCCAGCAGCAAGCAAGTCCAAGAGACCCAGTACTTC. Its translation is CASSKQVQETQYF. The full variable domain, rest sourced from reference TRBV7-3 and TRBJ2-5, is GAGVSQTPSNKVTEKGKYVELRCDPISGHTALYWYRQSLGQGPEFLIYFQGTGAADDSGLPNDRFFAVRPEGSVSTLKIQRTERGDSAVYLCASSKQVQETQYFGPGTRLLVL.